This TCR beta chain was captured by sequencing in a study of cytomegalovirus exposure and HLA in healthy donors. Study findings and constraints: 150 or so TCR beta chains were listed as cytomegalovirus-associated. Many donors shared some public TCRs, even though most TCR sequences were rare.

This clone appeared a single time. Its specificity is unknown. This table comes from immunoSEQ multiplex PCR, and its TCRdb copy is limited to in-frame clones, with some not included. The sample includes 95,000 to 150,000 clones, approximately 92% of them seen just once. It was the approximately 120-subject validation cohort, separate from the roughly 700-subject first cohort, to which the donors belonged. This clonotype was sampled from a woman younger than 35 in good health and CMV-seronegative. The specimen was PBMCs.

CDR3 in amino acids: CASSLRWPPIREYF. The CDR3 DNA sequence: TGTGCCAGCAGTTTAAGGTGGCCCCCGATTCGGGAGTACTTC. This sequence joins TRBV28 and TRBJ2-7; no clear D gene. Trimming left V 2 bases short and J 11 bases short, with 19 bases between. This CDR3 contains 14 residues. Germline lookup yields CDR1 MDHEN and CDR2 SYDVKM. The full variable domain, with the rest looked up from reference TRBV28 and TRBJ2-7, is DVKVTQSSRYLVKRTGEKVFLECVQDMDHENMFWYRQDPGLGLRLIYFSYDVKMKEKGDIPEGYSVSREKKERFSLILESASTNQTSMYLCASSLRWPPIREYFGPGTRLTVT.